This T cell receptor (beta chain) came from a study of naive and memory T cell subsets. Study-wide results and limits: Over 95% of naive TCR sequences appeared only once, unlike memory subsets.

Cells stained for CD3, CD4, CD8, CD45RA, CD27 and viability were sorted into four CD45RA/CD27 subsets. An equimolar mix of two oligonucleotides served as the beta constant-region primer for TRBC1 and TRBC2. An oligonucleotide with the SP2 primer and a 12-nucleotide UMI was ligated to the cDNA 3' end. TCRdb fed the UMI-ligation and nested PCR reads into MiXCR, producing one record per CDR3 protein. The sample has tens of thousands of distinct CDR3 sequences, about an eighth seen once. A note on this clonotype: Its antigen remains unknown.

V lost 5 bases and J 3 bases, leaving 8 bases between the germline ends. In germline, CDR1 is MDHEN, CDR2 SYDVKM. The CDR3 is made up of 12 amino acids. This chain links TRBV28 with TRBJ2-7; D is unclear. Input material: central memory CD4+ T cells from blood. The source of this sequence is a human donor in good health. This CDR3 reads CASSSLDYEQYF. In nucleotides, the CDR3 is TGTGCCAGCAGTAGCTTGGACTACGAGCAGTACTTC.